This T cell receptor (beta chain) comes out of a study of blood T cell repertoires in COVID-19. CDR3 length equals 15 residues. Losses at the gene ends were 4 bases for V and 4 bases for J; bases not matched to a gene: 7. Germline CDR1 reads MNHEY; CDR2 reads SMNVEV (reference sequence). Per the study methods: How many nucleated cells were present was estimated from reference gene primer amplification. Libraries were prepared by immunoSEQ multiplex PCR; TCRdb keeps only in-frame clonotypes and omits some of them. D and trimming were read from the DNA, whereas the V and J calls and clone size are those reported in that table. The sample yields fewer than 200,000 clones, approximately 88% seen once.

This TCR derives from a woman aged 55-69 years who had recovered from COVID-19. The rearrangement joins TRBV27 to TRBJ2-1; TRBD2 matches 7 bases. Sequencing was done on a sample of peripheral blood. The CDR3 nucleotides read TGTGCCAGCAGTTCAGCGACGGGACTATACAATGAGCAGTTCTTC. Translation gives CASSSATGLYNEQFF.